This T cell receptor (beta chain) originates from a study of blood T cell repertoires in COVID-19 (dated by TCRdb to the early 2020s). In terms of the full investigation: The collaborator samples originated in the United States, Italy and Spain and spanned the acute and convalescent phases of COVID-19. The prospective study material was composed of cDNA or gDNA derived from T cells, B-cell-depleted T cells, or PBMCs. Subjects who had been exposed to COVID-19, were actively infected with it, or had recovered from it provided the deeply sampled blood TCRbeta repertoires that made up the dataset. The repertoires were released in a freely available public database intended as a resource for research on the immune response to SARS-CoV-2. The samples were drawn from the first 160 participants of the ongoing ImmuneRACE study and from over 950 subjects provided by 6 global collaborators. The sample metadata nearly always contained a de-identified subject ID, COVID-19 status, age in years and sex. HLA class I and class II types, where available, came from metadata supplied by the sample provider rather than from assay-based typing. The investigation overall reported the following: The quantity of clinical and demographic metadata differed by source and by participant and was supplied without curation.

Comments on this clone: What antigen it recognizes has not been identified. No base-level quality is on record; no much larger clone is a single base apart.

Its CDR3 holds 13 amino acids, cysteine through phenylalanine. Here the CDR3 DNA is all that survives: 39 bases in frame from base 1. The germline V gene specifies SGHRS as CDR1 and YFSETQ as CDR2. V lost 4 bases and J lost 3 bases; the stretch between them is 8 bases long. Collaborating institutions collected whole blood in K2EDTA tubes following their own protocols. For TCRbeta analysis, collaborators shipped samples in one of three forms: frozen whole blood, isolated PBMCs, or DNA extracted from either of those sample types. TCRbeta CDR3 regions were amplified from genomic DNA using the immunoSEQ Assay, a bias-controlled multiplex PCR. Per the source publication's procedure: Nucleated cell counts per sample were estimated from amplification of reference gene primers within the assay. To quantify the absolute abundance of each unique TCRbeta CDR3 rearrangement, sequence reads were collapsed and filtered. For each sample, productive Simpson clonality was calculated by taking the square root of Simpson's diversity index across productive rearrangements. Imported from immuneACCESS, the table was reduced by TCRdb to in-frame sequences with V and J called. These copies leave out some clones; in studies compared against another copy, an unresolved V gene accounts for under half, and the cause of the remainder is not known. V and J calls plus clone size are reproduced from that table; the DNA served to infer D and trimming. For this sample the table gives fewer than 300,000 clones, of which around 87% were detected only once. 2.3% of the sample comes from the top ten.

What was sequenced was peripheral blood. The clonotype comes from a woman aged 50 to 65 with acute or convalescent COVID-19. This chain joins TRBV5-1 to TRBJ2-1; a tentative D call is TRBD2 (5 bases match). The CDR3 in this case is CASSVDFYNEQFF. The nucleotide sequence reads as follows: TGCGCCAGCAGCGTGGACTTCTACAATGAGCAGTTCTTC.